What follows are 3 T cell receptor beta chains derived from one specimen sequenced in a study of OX40 agonist ivuxolimab in advanced cancers. This table comes from immunoSEQ multiplex PCR, and its TCRdb copy is limited to in-frame clones, with some not included. The table lists over 100,000 clones, around nine tenths of them singletons, with about 1.1% in the top ten. The sample consisted of CD4+ or CD8+ T cells sorted from blood, taken in a trial of the OX40 agonist ivuxolimab. These receptors were collected from an adult with an advanced solid tumor such as melanoma, head and neck, liver or kidney cancer.

The chain recombines TRBV6-5 with TRBJ2-1, with D unresolved. Germline V lookup: CDR1 MNHEY, CDR2 SVGAGI. V was trimmed by 9 bases and J by 0 bases, leaving 12 bases between them. The CDR3 spans 14 residues. This CDR3 reads CASSLDSSYNEQFF. CDR3 coding DNA: TGTGCCAGTAGCCTAGATAGCTCCTACAATGAGCAGTTCTTC.

The chain combines TRBV7-2 with TRBJ2-3; 9 nucleotides line up with TRBD2. Per germline, CDR1 SGHTA and CDR2 FQGNSA. The CDR3 loop spans 15 amino acids. Trimming removed 5 bases from V and 9 bases from J; junction bases left unmatched: 12. CDR3 nucleotides: TGTGCCAGCAGCCCTGGGGGGAGCGGGAGGAACACGCAGTATTTT. Its protein is CASSPGGSGRNTQYF.

The chain couples TRBV28 to TRBJ1-5; D gene ambiguous. This CDR3 contains 17 residues. Germline V gene data show CDR1 as MDHEN and CDR2 as SYDVKM. Trimming stripped 7 bases from V and 7 bases from J, with 26 bases between. This CDR3 is CASNPFNQAQEGQPQHF. The CDR3 coding sequence is TGTGCCAGCAATCCATTTAATCAGGCTCAGGAAGGACAGCCCCAGCATTTT.